A single sample is the source of the 32 T cell receptor beta chains below, sequenced in a study of T-cell reconstitution after alpha-beta-depleted transplantation in children (dated by TCRdb to the mid-2010s). Library preparation was by PCR. The sequencer listed for this sample is Illumina HiSeq 2500. TCR library preparation used molecular barcoding, with unique molecular identifiers applied to normalize quantification of the TCRbeta repertoire. TCRdb reprocessed the public reads (quality trimming at Q25 with fastp, clone calling with MiXCR) and kept in-frame beta chains. Each entry is one CDR3 protein sequence, shown with its most common DNA and genes. The sample data list some 520,000 distinct CDR3 sequences, and 32% of these were observed just once. The ten largest make up 2.4% of the sample. The specimen was PBMCs from the stem cell graft donor, collected from the stem cell graft. These receptor sequences come from a human donor who donated a stem cell graft to a child with aplastic anemia.

The rearrangement links TRBV28 to TRBJ1-2; no reliable D call. Trimming cost V 2 bases and J 5 bases, with 18 bases left between them. The CDR3 covers 16 residues. Germline V lookup: CDR1 MDHEN, CDR2 SYDVKM. The chain's CDR3 is CASSLPVGLARYGYTF. DNA of the CDR3: TGTGCCAGCAGTTTACCTGTTGGTTTGGCGCGTTATGGCTACACCTTC.

In its sample, this clonotype was seen a few times. The rearrangement links TRBV5-1 to TRBJ2-5; 10 nucleotides agree with TRBD1. V trimming: 4 bases; J trimming: 5 bases; junction bases outside the gene matches: 2. This CDR3 is 13 amino acids long. Germline V gene data show CDR1 as SGHRS and CDR2 as YFSETQ. The CDR3: CASSRTGGETQYF. CDR3 bases: TGCGCCAGCAGCAGGACAGGGGGTGAGACCCAGTACTTC.

This chain links TRBV7-6 with TRBJ1-2; perhaps TRBD1 as D (6 bases). Germline values: CDR1 SGHVS, CDR2 FNYEAQ. Between the trimmed V and J ends, which lost 1 base and 5 bases, there was a span of 17 bases. This CDR3 contains 16 residues. CDR3 residues: CASSLGAGAGVYGYTF. In nucleotides, the CDR3 is TGTGCCAGCAGCTTAGGGGCAGGGGCAGGAGTGTATGGCTACACCTTC.

This rearrangement joins TRBV20-1 to TRBJ2-3; 14 bases line up with TRBD2. Germline-derived CDR1 and CDR2 are DFQATT and SNEGSKA (reference sequence). J was trimmed by 7 bases and V by 0 bases; bases with no gene match: 9. The CDR3 is 17 residues long. The CDR3 DNA is TGCAGTGCTAGAGAAACAGGGACTAGCGGGGGACGGAATACGCAGTATTTT. This gives the protein CSARETGTSGGRNTQYF.

V and J are TRBV29-1 and TRBJ1-2; 8 nucleotides line up with TRBD1. The CDR3 runs 13 residues. J lost 6 bases, V lost 6 bases, and 9 bases had no gene match. The germline gives CDR1 SQVTM, CDR2 ANQGSEA. This chain's CDR3 is CSVLTDRDDGYTF. For the CDR3, the DNA is TGCAGCGTCCTGACGGACAGGGATGATGGCTACACCTTC.

This sequence joins TRBV29-1 and TRBJ2-4; unclear D gene. There are 12 residues in the CDR3. Trimming removed 3 bases at V and 8 bases at J, with 11 bases between. Germline CDR1 SQVTM, CDR2 ANQGSEA. The CDR3 loop reads CSVESNFDIQYF. The CDR3 DNA sequence: TGCAGCGTTGAGAGTAATTTTGACATTCAGTACTTC. Full variable domain (rest looked up from reference TRBV29-1 and TRBJ2-4): SAVISQKPSRDICQRGTSLTIQCQVDSQVTMMFWYRQQPGQSLTLIATANQGSEATYESGFVIDKFPISRPNLTFSTLTVSNMSPEDSSIYLCSVESNFDIQYFGAGTRLSVL.

This chain's CDR3 is CASSPTGRPNEKLFF. DNA of the CDR3: TGCGCCAGCAGCCCCACAGGGAGGCCTAATGAAAAACTGTTTTTT. The chain links TRBV4-3 to TRBJ1-4, with a tentative D call TRBD1 (6 bases). V lost 4 bases to trimming and J lost 3 bases, with 12 bases between them. Germline lookup yields CDR1 LGHNA and CDR2 YSLEER. This CDR3 spans 15 amino acids.

This clonotype has just a few counts. CDR3 in DNA: TGCGCCAGCAGTTATACCGGGACAGCGTATGGCTACACCTTC. This gives the protein CASSYTGTAYGYTF. The rearrangement links TRBV23-1 to TRBJ1-2; 7 bases match TRBD1. TRBV23-1 is an ORF, with its function uncertain. This CDR3 is built from 14 residues. V trimming: 5 bases; J trimming: 5 bases; junction bases outside the gene matches: 8.

The chain links TRBV12-3 or TRBV12-4 to TRBJ1-3, with D possibly being TRBD1 (6 bases). The CDR3 is 15 residues long. With 3 bases removed from V and 0 bases from J, the gap between germline ends came to 9 bases. CDR3 DNA: TGTGCCAGCAGTTTTGGGACATTCTCTGGAAACACCATATATTTT. Its translation: CASSFGTFSGNTIYF.

V gene TRBV12-3 or TRBV12-4 combines with J gene TRBJ1-1; 9 nucleotides align to TRBD1. Trimming took 7 bases from V and 0 from J; bases not matched to a gene: 15. The CDR3 is made up of 18 amino acids. The CDR3 protein is CASIPYGTGRGVNTEAFF. The DNA for the CDR3 is TGTGCCAGCATCCCTTACGGGACAGGGCGGGGGGTGAACACTGAAGCTTTCTTT.

The V call is TRBV5-5, the J call TRBJ2-5; tentative D call: TRBD2 (6 bases). Deletions cut 0 bases from V and 4 bases from J, with 19 bases between. The CDR3 loop spans 17 amino acids. Per the germline V gene, CDR1 is SGHKS and CDR2 is YYEKEE (reference sequence). Here the CDR3 DNA reads TGTGCCAGCAGCTTGGTGGCTAGCGTTAGTTCAGGAGAGACCCAGTACTTC. Translated: CASSLVASVSSGETQYF.

This clonotype was seen a handful of times. CDR3 in DNA: TGTGCCAGCACCTGGACTAGCGGGAGGGAAGAGACCCAGTACTTC. Translating gives CASTWTSGREETQYF. The J gene is TRBJ2-5, the V gene TRBV28, with TRBD2 matching 15 bases. This CDR3 has 15 amino acids. Germline V gene lookup returns CDR1 MDHEN and CDR2 SYDVKM. V trimming: 7 bases; J trimming: 3 bases; junction bases outside the gene matches: 3.

The V and J genes are TRBV18 and TRBJ2-3; no firm D call. Trimming left V 5 bases short and J 0 bases short, with 12 bases between. Germline V gene lookup returns CDR1 KGHSH and CDR2 LQKENI. The CDR3 is made up of 15 amino acids. CDR3 sequence reads: CASSAHKTSTDTQYF. For the CDR3, the DNA is TGTGCCAGCTCAGCACACAAGACTAGCACAGATACGCAGTATTTT.

In DNA, the CDR3 is TGTGCCAGCAGAGCGTTTGGGGGGACAGATACGCAGTATTTT. It is translated as CASRAFGGTDTQYF. The gene calls are TRBV12-3 or TRBV12-4 and TRBJ2-3; possible D gene TRBD2, 6 bases. V lost 6 bases to trimming and J lost 3 bases, with 13 bases between them. CDR3 length: 14 residues.

This chain links TRBV28 with TRBJ1-5, with D unclear. Germline V gene data show CDR1 as MDHEN and CDR2 as SYDVKM. This CDR3 is 15 amino acids long. The V end lost 2 bases, the J end lost 5 bases, and 13 bases lay between the germline ends. The CDR3: CASSLSPRGDQPQHF. CDR3 DNA: TGTGCCAGCAGTTTAAGTCCCCGGGGTGATCAGCCCCAGCATTTT.

The chain is built from TRBV30 and TRBJ2-7; a possible D gene is TRBD1 (5 bases). Germline V lookup: CDR1 GTSNPN, CDR2 SVGIG (reference sequence). V dropped 0 bases and J dropped 4 bases, with 22 bases sitting between them. The CDR3 is 17 amino acids. The CDR3 loop is CAWSVRPHWGPKYEQYF. Here the CDR3 DNA reads TGTGCCTGGAGTGTACGCCCCCACTGGGGCCCCAAATACGAGCAGTACTTC.

The CDR3 loop is CSAPGYPDGETQYF. The DNA of the CDR3 is TGCAGTGCCCCCGGGTACCCGGACGGCGAGACCCAGTACTTC. The genes are TRBV20-1 and TRBJ2-5; D is unclear. CDR3 length: 14 residues. In germline, CDR1 is DFQATT, CDR2 SNEGSKA (reference sequence). V was cut by 6 bases and J by 5 bases, with 19 bases left in between.

The chain has TRBV6-5 and TRBJ2-7; perhaps TRBD2 as D (6 bases). The CDR3 spans 15 residues. The germline CDR1 and CDR2 sequences are MNHEY and SVGAGI. Trimming removed 2 bases from V and 3 bases from J, with 14 bases in between. The CDR3 region is CASSYVAGGVYEQYF. DNA for the CDR3: TGTGCCAGCAGTTACGTCGCTGGCGGGGTCTACGAGCAGTACTTC.

The chain is built from TRBV20-1 and TRBJ2-1; D is possibly TRBD2 (6 bases). Germline loops: CDR1 DFQATT, CDR2 SNEGSKA (reference sequence). The CDR3 has 15 amino acids. V lost 2 bases and J 8 bases, leaving 19 bases between the germline ends. The CDR3 loop is CSARLQEGVGDEQFF. The CDR3 DNA reads TGCAGTGCTAGACTTCAGGAGGGAGTTGGCGATGAGCAGTTCTTC.

This clonotype was recorded at least ten times. The chain links TRBV12-3 or TRBV12-4 to TRBJ2-1; unclear D gene. The CDR3 sequence is 11 residues long. Trimming cost V 6 bases and J 8 bases, with 8 bases left between them. The CDR3 loop is CASSSSDEQFF. Here the CDR3 DNA reads TGTGCCAGCAGCTCAAGCGATGAGCAGTTCTTC.

The CDR3 protein is CASSPRHLGLADTGELFF. The CDR3 DNA is TGCGCCAGCAGCCCCCGACATTTGGGACTAGCGGACACCGGGGAGCTGTTTTTT. V is TRBV4-1 and J is TRBJ2-2, with 11 nucleotides matching TRBD2. The J segment lost 3 bases and the V segment lost 4 bases, leaving 10 bases of the junction unmatched. Germline values: CDR1 MGHRA, CDR2 YSYEKL. CDR3 size: 18 residues.

V is TRBV29-1 and J is TRBJ2-7; 9 positions match TRBD1. Losses at the gene ends were 3 bases for V and 3 bases for J; bases not matched to a gene: 6. Germline V gene data show CDR1 as SQVTM and CDR2 as ANQGSEA. The CDR3 loop spans 14 amino acids. The DNA for the CDR3 is TGCAGCGTTGAGGGGACAGGGAAGGGCTACGAGCAGTACTTC. This gives the protein CSVEGTGKGYEQYF.

This clonotype was found many times. The chain joins TRBV12-3 or TRBV12-4 to TRBJ2-5; 10 bases fit TRBD1. The CDR3 is 14 residues long. V shed 8 bases, J shed 5 bases, and the junction held 8 bases outside the gene matches. The CDR3 region has the DNA TGTGCCAGCTCACCGGGACAGGGGCGCGAGACCCAGTACTTC. Translated: CASSPGQGRETQYF.

This sequence joins TRBV28 and TRBJ2-7, with D possibly being TRBD2 (6 bases). CDR1 and CDR2 (germline): MDHEN, SYDVKM. CDR3 length: 14 amino acids. Trimming cost V 0 bases and J 5 bases, with 11 bases left between them. Here the CDR3 reads CASSLWREGDEQYF. The CDR3 nucleotides are TGTGCCAGCAGTTTATGGCGGGAAGGGGACGAGCAGTACTTC.

In this sample, this clonotype turned up a few times. V is TRBV12-3 or TRBV12-4 and J is TRBJ2-3, with D possibly matching TRBD2 (6 bases). The CDR3 has 15 residues. The ends were cut back, 3 bases at V and 2 bases at J, with 12 bases in the middle. CDR3 sequence: CASSFVGGPTDTQYF. CDR3 nucleotides: TGTGCCAGCAGTTTTGTGGGAGGTCCCACAGATACGCAGTATTTT.

This clonotype has just one count. The genes are TRBV6-1 and TRBJ2-3, with 13 bases aligning to TRBD2. Losses at the gene ends were 8 bases for V and 1 base for J; bases not matched to a gene: 6. CDR1 and CDR2 from the germline V gene are MNHNS and SASEGT. This CDR3 comprises 16 residues. The CDR3 bases are TGTGCCAGCGGGGGACTAGCGGGACATGGCACAGATACGCAGTATTTT. Its protein is CASGGLAGHGTDTQYF.

This chain connects TRBV12-3 or TRBV12-4 to TRBJ2-7; 11 nucleotides agree with TRBD2. The CDR3 length is 15 residues. Losses at the gene ends were 6 bases for V and 0 bases for J; bases not matched to a gene: 4. CDR3 DNA: TGTGCCAGCAGGAAGCTAGCGGGGGGCTCCTACGAGCAGTACTTC. It codes for CASRKLAGGSYEQYF.

This clonotype was recorded many times. This chain uses TRBV20-1 with TRBJ2-1; the match to TRBD2 covers 7 bases. Per germline, CDR1 DFQATT and CDR2 SNEGSKA (reference sequence). V was clipped by 3 bases and J by 5 bases; unmatched bases: 7. CDR3 length equals 14 residues. In DNA form, the CDR3 reads TGCAGTGCTAGTGGTCTAGCGGTTAACAATGAGCAGTTCTTC. This gives the protein CSASGLAVNNEQFF.

This clonotype was observed a few times. The chain combines TRBV29-1 with TRBJ2-7, with unresolved D. V was trimmed by 6 bases and J by 3 bases, leaving 9 bases between them. The CDR3 has 11 amino acids. Germline assignment: CDR1 SQVTM and CDR2 ANQGSEA. The CDR3 here is CSVWTDYEQYV. The CDR3 DNA is TGCAGCGTCTGGACGGACTACGAGCAGTACGTC.

The chain joins TRBV7-2 to TRBJ2-7; 13 bases are a match to TRBD2. This CDR3 has 15 residues. Germline V gene lookup returns CDR1 SGHTA and CDR2 FQGNSA. V shed 4 bases and J 9 bases; nucleotides not matched to a gene: 9. CDR3 bases: TGTGCCAGCAGCTCTACCGGACTAGCGGGAGTTGGGCAGTACTTC. Translating gives CASSSTGLAGVGQYF.

J is TRBJ1-1 and V is TRBV3-1; TRBD1 might be the D (6 bases). Per germline, CDR1 LGHDT and CDR2 YNNKEL (reference sequence). The CDR3 sequence is 14 residues long. V dropped 3 bases and J dropped 5 bases, with 13 bases sitting between them. The CDR3 is CASSHPGVVTEAFF. The DNA for the CDR3 is TGTGCCAGCAGCCATCCAGGGGTGGTGACTGAAGCTTTCTTT.

This clonotype occurred a few times. This chain's CDR3 is CASSLGSGSPYEQYF. CDR3 in DNA: TGTGCCAGCAGCTTAGGGAGCGGGAGCCCCTACGAGCAGTACTTC. This sequence joins TRBV7-2 and TRBJ2-7; 8 bases are a match to TRBD2. Per the germline V gene, CDR1 is SGHTA and CDR2 is FQGNSA. The CDR3 is 15 residues long. The J segment lost 2 bases and the V segment lost 1 base, leaving 4 bases of the junction unmatched.